Given below is one T cell receptor (beta chain) in context. The germline V gene encodes CDR1 MNHNS and CDR2 SASEGT. This CDR3 spans 13 amino acids. The V end lost 3 bases, the J end lost 9 bases, and 15 bases lay between the germline ends. TCRdb analysed the 5' RACE reads with MiXCR anew, one entry per CDR3 protein. The sample consists of 350,000 or so distinct CDR3 sequences, around an eighth of them appearing once. This record belongs to a study of identical twins. The same specimen was also included in a second study, on yellow fever vaccine responses in identical twins.

The chain carries TRBV6-1 and TRBJ2-7; D is perhaps TRBD2 (6 bases). The sequenced sample consisted of CD8+ T cells sorted from blood. The sequence came from a young woman in good health. The CDR3 spells CASSDGGIGRQYV. The DNA of the CDR3 is TGTGCCAGCAGTGATGGGGGGATCGGGCGGCAGTACGTC.